Presented here are 17 T cell receptor beta chains from one specimen sequenced in a study of beta chain features in type 1 diabetes (dated by TCRdb to 2016 to 2019). General study outcomes and caveats: A moderate but significant shortening of TCRB CDR3 length was observed in type 1 diabetes patients in all four CD4+ subsets.

The library was made by the immunoSEQ multiplex PCR assay. The entire amount of isolated RNA was reverse transcribed using the High Capacity cDNA Reverse Transcription Kit, so the sequenced TCRB transcripts were expressed ones. Sourced from immuneACCESS, this table was stored by TCRdb with only in-frame sequences that have V and J called. A share of the clones is absent; for the studies checked, an unresolved V gene accounts for under half, and the remainder has no known explanation. Here the sample has fewer than 350,000 clones; approximately 15% occur a single time. Roughly 0.015% of the sample comes from the top ten. Their recognized antigens are unknown. Sequencing was performed on naive CD4+ T cells from blood. According to the study, the label for this sample's cell subset or site signals: true naive CD4+ T cells. The receptors shown here come from a young man with type 1 diabetes.

This chain links TRBV5-1 with TRBJ2-7, with TRBD1 identical over 7 bases. The CDR3 sequence is 13 residues long. J was trimmed by 3 bases and V by 3 bases; bases with no gene match: 3. Germline V CDR1 and CDR2: SGHRS, YFSETQ. In nucleotides, the CDR3 is TGCGCCAGCAGCTGGGACAGCGGCTACGAGCAGTACTTC. Amino acid sequence: CASSWDSGYEQYF.

The CDR3 sequence is CASSPDRQLGYTF. CDR3 in DNA: TGTGCCAGTAGTCCAGACAGGCAGCTTGGCTACACCTTC. The chain couples TRBV19 to TRBJ1-2; possible D gene TRBD1, 6 bases. Looked up from germline, CDR1 is LNHDA and CDR2 is SQIVND (reference sequence). There are 13 residues in the CDR3. V gave up 5 bases and J gave up 7 bases, with 14 bases separating them.

With respect to this clone: Germline is not matched at one junction end, which may reflect a read error. This sequence joins TRBV27 and TRBJ2-7; D is possibly TRBD2 (5 bases). This CDR3 comprises 11 residues. CDR1 and CDR2 (germline): MNHEY, SMNVEV (reference sequence). The CDR3, as DNA: TGTGCCAGCAGTTCACTAGATAAAGAAGACTTC. Its translation: CASSSLDKEDF.

The CDR3 DNA reads TGCAGTGCTGGGGGGGCGGATACGCAGTATTTT. It yields the protein CSAGGADTQYF. J is TRBJ2-3 and V is TRBV20-1, with D tentatively TRBD2 (7 bases). Trimming took off 5 bases at V and 6 bases at J, with 9 bases between the two ends. The CDR3 loop spans 11 amino acids. Germline V CDR1 and CDR2: DFQATT, SNEGSKA (reference sequence).

The chain couples TRBV19 to TRBJ1-5, with a possible D match to TRBD1 (5 bases). Germline loops: CDR1 LNHDA, CDR2 SQIVND (reference sequence). CDR3 length: 15 residues. V shed 4 bases and J shed 3 bases, with 13 bases lying between them. CDR3 residues: CASSKGWGLNQPQHF. DNA of the CDR3: TGTGCCAGTAGTAAGGGGTGGGGACTCAATCAGCCCCAGCATTTT.

This clone turned up a few times. The rearrangement uses TRBV30 and TRBJ2-5; maybe TRBD1 (5 bases). The V gene lost 3 bases and the J gene lost 2 bases, with 10 bases spanning the gap. The CDR3 sequence is 13 residues long. Looked up from germline, CDR1 is GTSNPN and CDR2 is SVGIG (reference sequence). The CDR3 nucleotides read TGTGCCTGGAGGAATAAGGGGCAAGAGACCCAGTACTTC. It is translated as CAWRNKGQETQYF.

This clone has a handful of counts. V usage is TRBV4-2 and J usage is TRBJ1-5; a weak D match, TRBD1 (5 bases). CDR3 length: 15 residues. V lost 4 bases and J lost 0, with 10 bases in between. CDR1 is LGHNA, CDR2 YNFKEQ, per germline. CDR3 DNA: TGTGCCAGCAGCCGGACGGACAATAGCAATCAGCCCCAGCATTTT. Encoded protein: CASSRTDNSNQPQHF.

The rearrangement uses TRBV18 and TRBJ2-5, with D perhaps matching TRBD2 (5 bases). Germline V gives CDR1 KGHSH, CDR2 LQKENI. V was cut by 1 base and J by 4 bases, with 16 bases left in between. CDR3 length equals 16 residues. CDR3 sequence reads: CASSPREGSGGETQYF. The CDR3 nucleotides are TGTGCCAGCTCACCACGAGAGGGATCAGGAGGAGAGACCCAGTACTTC.

This chain connects TRBV9 to TRBJ1-1, with a tentative D call TRBD1 (6 bases). The CDR3 consists of 14 residues. Germline CDR1 reads SGDLS; CDR2 reads YYNGEE. Trimming took 4 bases from V and 5 from J, leaving 15 bases between them. CDR3 DNA sequence: TGTGCCAGCAGCCCGGGCGGGGGGCGGACTGAAGCTTTCTTT. It codes for CASSPGGGRTEAFF. Combining the CDR3 with reference TRBV9 and TRBJ1-1 gives the whole variable domain DSGVTQTPKHLITATGQRVTLRCSPRSGDLSVYWYQQSLDQGLQFLIQYYNGEERAKGNILERFSAQQFPDLHSELNLSSLELGDSALYFCASSPGGGRTEAFFGQGTRLTVV.

The chain links TRBV25-1 to TRBJ2-7, with 10 bases fitting TRBD2. J gave up 6 bases and V 1 base, and 6 bases lay outside the gene matches. Germline CDR1 is MGHDK and CDR2 is SYGVNS. The CDR3 runs 15 residues. In nucleotides, the CDR3 is TGTGCCAGCAGTGAATGTCTAGCGGGAGTTTGCGAGCAGTACTTC. Amino acid sequence: CASSECLAGVCEQYF.

In its sample, this clone was seen a few times. The CDR3 coding sequence is TGTGCCAGCGGACGAGGGGCGGGAGCCACAGATACGCAGTATTTT. The encoded protein is CASGRGAGATDTQYF. The chain is built from TRBV7-9 and TRBJ2-3; 7 bases fit TRBD2. Trimming took 8 bases from V and 2 from J; bases not matched to a gene: 10. The CDR3 runs to 15 residues. The germline V gene has CDR1 SEHNR and CDR2 FQNEAQ (reference sequence).

This clone was counted between two and nine times. The chain has TRBV6-5 and TRBJ1-5, with D possibly being TRBD1 (6 bases). This CDR3 is built from 14 residues. Trimming stripped 2 bases from V and 3 bases from J, with 8 bases between. Germline CDR1 is MNHEY and CDR2 is SVGAGI. In DNA form, the CDR3 reads TGTGCCAGCAGTTACCAGGGACACAATCAGCCCCAGCATTTT. Translation gives CASSYQGHNQPQHF.

The V and J genes are TRBV11-2 and TRBJ2-5; the match to TRBD2 covers 8 bases. The CDR3 length is 14 residues. Germline V gene lookup returns CDR1 SGHAT and CDR2 FQNNGV. Germline trimming cut 5 bases from V and 5 bases from J; bases unmatched to any gene: 7. This CDR3 reads CASSLRTSMETQYF. Written as DNA, the CDR3 is TGTGCCAGCAGCCTAAGGACTAGCATGGAGACCCAGTACTTC.

This CDR3 reads CASNPPREETQYF. CDR3 DNA: TGTGCCAGCAACCCCCCAAGAGAAGAGACCCAGTACTTC. The chain has TRBV5-6 and TRBJ2-5; D is undetermined. The CDR3 loop spans 13 amino acids. The germline V gene encodes CDR1 SGHDT and CDR2 YYEEEE. The ends were cut back, 6 bases at V and 3 bases at J, with 12 bases in the middle.

This clone was counted between two and nine times. V and J are TRBV18 and TRBJ1-6; no firm D call. V shed 1 base and J shed 5 bases, with 3 bases lying between them. Germline CDR1 and CDR2: KGHSH and LQKENI. There are 13 residues in the CDR3. CDR3 amino acids: CASSPLDNSPLHF. CDR3 DNA sequence: TGTGCCAGCTCACCACTCGATAATTCACCCCTCCACTTT.

The gene calls are TRBV11-2 and TRBJ2-7; tentative D call: TRBD1 (5 bases). The V end lost 4 bases, the J end lost 3 bases, and 7 bases lay between the germline ends. Germline V CDR1 and CDR2: SGHAT, FQNNGV. The CDR3 is 12 residues long. CDR3 sequence: CASSSDNYEQYF. DNA for the CDR3: TGTGCCAGCAGCTCGGACAACTACGAGCAGTACTTC. The whole variable domain, remainder taken from reference TRBV11-2 and TRBJ2-7, is EAGVAQSPRYKIIEKRQSVAFWCNPISGHATLYWYQQILGQGPKLLIQFQNNGVVDDSQLPKDRFSAERLKGVDSTLKIQPAKLEDSAVYLCASSSDNYEQYFGPGTRLTVT.

Points on this clone: The same CDR3 can be traced to other DNA sequences in this sample. V and J are TRBV9 and TRBJ2-3; tentatively, D is TRBD1 (5 bases). Trimming cost V 0 bases and J 3 bases, with 11 bases left between them. This CDR3 spans 15 amino acids. Looked up from germline, CDR1 is SGDLS and CDR2 is YYNGEE. In DNA form, the CDR3 reads TGTGCCAGCAGCGTAGGGTCAGGGCTGACAGATACGCAGTATTTT. Its translation is CASSVGSGLTDTQYF.